A selection of T cell receptor beta chains follows, all from one sample in a study of blood T cell repertoires in COVID-19. TCRdb's copy holds only in-frame clones and misses some; the assay was immunoSEQ multiplex PCR. Of 250,000 to 350,000 clones listed, about nine tenths are singletons. Source material: peripheral blood. The receptors come from a woman under 40 with active or convalescent COVID-19. Both conserved end residues are part of each CDR3. A D gene is named only where the DNA matches it firmly. The listing skips clone size in some rows; elsewhere it reads once, few, many or a size class.

TRBV6-1,-,TRBJ1-5,-,CASSENRASNQPQHF,TGTGCCAGCAGTGAAAACAGGGCTAGCAATCAGCCCCAGCATTTT
TRBV5-1,-,TRBJ1-3,-,CASSLLEGNTIYF,TGCGCCAGCAGCTTGTTGGAGGGAAACACCATATATTTT
TRBV11-2,-,TRBJ2-2,-,CASSLGRWAANTGELFF,TGTGCCAGCAGCTTAGGCCGGTGGGCTGCGAACACCGGGGAGCTGTTTTTT
TRBV5-1,-,TRBJ2-3,TRBD2,CASSLGGTSGTDTQYF,TGCGCCAGCAGCTTGGGGGGGACTAGCGGGACAGATACGCAGTATTTT
TRBV30,-,TRBJ1-6,-,CAWSQGVLDNSPLHF,TGTGCCTGGAGCCAGGGTGTCTTAGATAATTCACCCCTCCACTTT
TRBV15,-,TRBJ2-5,TRBD2,CATSRDEPLAGQETQYF,TGTGCCACCAGCAGAGATGAACCCCTAGCGGGGCAAGAGACCCAGTACTTC
TRBV30,-,TRBJ1-2,TRBD1,CAWGGQGLSGYTF,TGTGCCTGGGGGGGACAGGGGTTAAGTGGCTACACCTTC
TRBV5-8,-,TRBJ2-5,TRBD2,CASSVGGRISETQYF,TGTGCCAGCAGCGTCGGGGGGAGGATATCAGAGACCCAGTACTTC
TRBV6-1,-,TRBJ1-2,-,CASSEDRVAGYTF,TGTGCCAGCAGTGAAGACAGGGTGGCTGGCTACACCTTC
TRBV7-3,-,TRBJ2-3,-,CASSLKIGPTDTQYF,TGTGCCAGCAGCTTAAAGATTGGCCCCACAGATACGCAGTATTTT
TRBV10-1,-,TRBJ1-1,-,CASSRTREDTEAFF,TGCGCCAGCAGTAGAACACGGGAGGACACTGAAGCTTTCTTT
TRBV7-2,-,TRBJ2-1,-,CASSLDRGTFGSYNEQFF,TGTGCCAGCAGCTTGGACCGGGGGACGTTTGGCTCCTACAATGAGCAGTTCTTC
TRBV4-1,-,TRBJ1-5,-,CASSQAEGRQPQHF,TGCGCCAGCAGCCAAGCCGAGGGTCGGCAGCCCCAGCATTTT
TRBV19,-,TRBJ1-6,-,CASSIVPVYNSPLHF,TGTGCCAGTAGTATAGTTCCAGTCTATAATTCACCCCTCCACTTT
TRBV29-1,-,TRBJ1-2,TRBD1,CSVRNTSPGQPNNYGYTF,TGCAGCGTCCGCAATACATCGCCGGGACAGCCAAATAACTATGGCTACACCTTC
TRBV5-8,few,TRBJ2-3,TRBD2,CASSSGGPPDTQYF,TGTGCCAGCAGCTCGGGGGGGCCGCCAGATACGCAGTATTTT
TRBV5-1,-,TRBJ2-7,-,CASSQIGGSYEQYF,TGCGCCAGCAGCCAAATCGGGGGTTCCTACGAGCAGTACTTC
TRBV24-1,-,TRBJ2-5,TRBD2,CATQSSGGPQETQYF,TGTGCCACTCAGTCCAGCGGGGGCCCCCAAGAGACCCAGTACTTC
TRBV7-9,-,TRBJ2-7,TRBD2,CASSGGLAGGTYEQYF,TGTGCCAGCAGCGGAGGGCTGGCGGGGGGAACCTACGAGCAGTACTTC
TRBV10-3,-,TRBJ1-1,TRBD1,CAIRGTVNTEAFF,TGTGCCATCAGGGGGACAGTGAACACTGAAGCTTTCTTT
TRBV9,once,TRBJ1-2,TRBD1,CASSVGQGNYGYTF,TGTGCCAGCAGCGTAGGACAGGGGAACTATGGCTACACCTTC
TRBV7-2,-,TRBJ2-1,TRBD2,CASSYTSGGAYEQFF,TGTGCCAGCAGCTATACTAGCGGGGGGGCCTATGAGCAGTTCTTC
TRBV7-2,-,TRBJ2-1,-,CASSLGQPQWEQFF,TGTGCCAGCAGCTTAGGACAGCCACAATGGGAGCAGTTCTTC
TRBV29-1,-,TRBJ2-3,TRBD2,CSVREPPTSGGETDTQYF,TGCAGCGTTAGGGAACCACCGACTAGCGGGGGGGAGACAGATACGCAGTATTTT
TRBV19,-,TRBJ1-4,-,CASSDVRVFVEKLFF,TGTGCCAGTAGTGACGTCAGGGTGTTTGTAGAAAAACTGTTTTTT
TRBV24-1,-,TRBJ2-3,TRBD2,CATAQRGVTDTQYF,TGTGCCACCGCCCAGCGGGGAGTCACAGATACGCAGTATTTT
TRBV5-1,-,TRBJ2-1,-,CASSSGLDSGKNEQFF,TGCGCCAGCAGCTCCGGTCTGGACTCGGGTAAAAATGAGCAGTTCTTC
TRBV5-1,few,TRBJ1-5,TRBD1,CASSPDRGTNQPQHF,TGCGCCAGCAGCCCCGACAGGGGGACAAATCAGCCCCAGCATTTT
TRBV27,-,TRBJ1-1,-,CASSSTGSMNTEAFF,TGTGCCAGCAGTTCAACAGGTTCAATGAACACTGAAGCTTTCTTT
TRBV10-3,-,TRBJ2-3,TRBD2,CAISPGGTDTQYF,TGTGCCATCAGTCCGGGGGGGACAGATACGCAGTATTTT
TRBV7-2,-,TRBJ2-3,-,CASSRGAEDPSTDTQYF,TGTGCCAGCAGCCGGGGGGCAGAAGACCCTAGCACAGATACGCAGTATTTT
TRBV18,-,TRBJ1-1,-,CASSPGGVINTEAFF,TGTGCCAGCTCACCAGGGGGCGTGATAAACACTGAAGCTTTCTTT
TRBV30,-,TRBJ2-7,-,CAWSQQSYEQYF,TGTGCCTGGAGTCAACAGTCCTACGAGCAGTACTTC
TRBV27,once,TRBJ2-7,TRBD2,CASSTSGSYEQYF,TGTGCCAGCTCTACTAGCGGGTCCTACGAGCAGTACTTC
TRBV5-1,-,TRBJ2-7,TRBD2,CASSLAPSGASYEQYF,TGCGCCAGCAGCTTGGCCCCTAGCGGGGCCTCCTACGAGCAGTACTTC
TRBV6-2/TRBV6-3,-,TRBJ2-1,TRBD2,CASSYRTSGPNNEQFF,TGTGCCAGCAGTTATCGTACTAGCGGGCCAAACAATGAGCAGTTCTTC
TRBV27,-,TRBJ1-4,TRBD1,CASSSQGPGEKLFF,TGTGCCAGCAGTTCACAGGGGCCGGGGGAAAAACTGTTTTTT
TRBV28,-,TRBJ1-2,-,CASSLPRGDGYTF,TGTGCCAGCAGTTTGCCCCGGGGTGATGGCTACACCTTC
TRBV7-9,-,TRBJ1-1,-,CASSLALGLEAFF,TGTGCCAGCAGCTTAGCGCTGGGCCTTGAAGCTTTCTTT
TRBV27,once,TRBJ1-2,TRBD1,CASSLSGQGVNYGYTF,TGTGCCAGCAGTTTATCGGGACAGGGAGTTAACTATGGCTACACCTTC
TRBV2,-,TRBJ1-5,-,CASSFGQLNSNQPQHF,TGTGCCAGCAGCTTCGGACAGCTTAATAGCAATCAGCCCCAGCATTTT
TRBV24-1,-,TRBJ2-3,-,CATSVAGLTTDTQYF,TGTGCCACCAGTGTTGCCGGACTTACTACAGATACGCAGTATTTT
TRBV5-6,-,TRBJ2-4,TRBD1,CASSTLQGDKNIQYF,TGTGCCAGCAGCACGCTACAGGGGGACAAAAACATTCAGTACTTC
TRBV19,once,TRBJ1-2,-,CASSTRGGFEAGYTF,TGTGCCAGTAGTACCCGGGGGGGGTTTGAAGCTGGCTACACCTTC
TRBV12-3/TRBV12-4,-,TRBJ1-5,-,CASSLEGDQPQHF,TGTGCCAGCAGTTTAGAGGGGGATCAGCCCCAGCATTTT
TRBV18,-,TRBJ1-5,TRBD1,CASSPTDRGRDNQPQHF,TGTGCCAGCTCACCTACAGACAGGGGGCGAGACAATCAGCCCCAGCATTTT
TRBV21-1,-,TRBJ1-2,-,CASSKEGGGTLNGYTF,TGTGCCAGCAGCAAAGAGGGTGGGGGGACCTTGAATGGCTACACCTTC
TRBV10-3,-,TRBJ1-1,TRBD1,CAIKPAGGEAFF,TGTGCCATCAAGCCGGCAGGGGGTGAAGCTTTCTTT
TRBV18,-,TRBJ1-4,TRBD1,CASSPGQVDATNEKLFF,TGTGCCAGCTCCCCGGGACAGGTTGATGCAACTAATGAAAAACTGTTTTTT
TRBV7-2,-,TRBJ2-4,TRBD2,CASSLDASGGAKNIQYF,TGTGCCAGCAGCTTAGACGCTAGCGGGGGAGCCAAAAACATTCAGTACTTC
TRBV6-5,-,TRBJ2-3,-,CASSYSRGGEGYTQYF,TGTGCCAGCAGTTACTCCAGGGGAGGGGAAGGATATACGCAGTATTTT